This passage covers 9 T cell receptor beta chains from one sample sequenced in a study of CD8 T cells in ankylosing spondylitis. Whole-study results and caveats: There was a TCR beta motif, made of several highly homologous variants, that appeared characteristic of ankylosing spondylitis blood.

TCRdb reprocessed the 5' RACE reads with MiXCR, giving one entry per CDR3 protein. The sample has 450,000 or so distinct CDR3 sequences; about 24% are singletons. Their specific antigens are unknown. Sequenced material: blood, either unsorted or a sorted T cell fraction (not recorded which). These receptors originate from a male donor with ankylosing spondylitis.

This chain joins TRBV27 and TRBJ2-3; D may be TRBD1 (5 bases). CDR1 and CDR2 (germline): MNHEY, SMNVEV (reference sequence). The CDR3 totals 17 residues. The V end was cut by 7 bases, the J end by 0 bases, with 20 bases between. In DNA, the CDR3 is TGTGCCAGCACAACCAAAGGGGCAGCCCCTAGCACAGATACGCAGTATTTT. Amino acids: CASTTKGAAPSTDTQYF.

The rearrangement uses TRBV6-1 and TRBJ2-4, with 13 bases identical to TRBD2. The CDR3 covers 16 residues. Germline-derived CDR1 and CDR2 are MNHNS and SASEGT. V gave up 5 bases and J gave up 9 bases; unmatched junction bases: 10. The DNA of the CDR3 is TGTGCCAGCAGTCAGGGACTAGCGGGGCGGTTAGGCATTCAGTACTTC. It specifies CASSQGLAGRLGIQYF.

This clonotype was counted between two and nine times. CDR3: CASSQRPGTGELFF. CDR3 DNA sequence: TGTGCCAGCAGCCAGCGGCCAGGGACCGGGGAGCTGTTTTTT. The chain couples TRBV4-2 to TRBJ2-2; D may be TRBD1 (5 bases). V was pared by 3 bases and J by 5 bases, with 10 bases between. The germline V gene has CDR1 LGHNA and CDR2 YNFKEQ. The CDR3 is made up of 14 amino acids.

This clonotype occurred once. V is TRBV27 and J is TRBJ2-5; TRBD2 agrees at 8 bases. Germline CDR1 is MNHEY and CDR2 is SMNVEV (reference sequence). CDR3 length: 15 residues. J lost 3 bases, V lost 5 bases, and 8 bases had no gene match. CDR3 coding DNA: TGTGCCAGCAGTAAATTCCCACTAGCGGAAGAGACCCAGTACTTC. This gives the protein CASSKFPLAEETQYF.

The V and J genes are TRBV18 and TRBJ2-3; either TRBD1 or TRBD2 may supply D (5 bases each). Trimming took 3 bases from V and 6 from J, leaving 16 bases between them. Germline loops: CDR1 KGHSH, CDR2 LQKENI. The CDR3 has 15 residues. The CDR3 region is CASSPEGPVTDTQYF. The CDR3 region has the DNA TGTGCCAGCTCACCTGAGGGGCCCGTCACCGATACGCAGTATTTT.

The chain joins TRBV5-1 to TRBJ2-5; TRBD1 agrees at 10 bases. The CDR3 totals 16 residues. Per germline, CDR1 SGHRS and CDR2 YFSETQ. V lost 3 bases to trimming and J lost 0 bases; unmatched junction nucleotides: 5. CDR3 sequence (DNA): TGCGCCAGCAGCTGGGGGGACAGGGGAAACCAAGAGACCCAGTACTTC. It codes for CASSWGDRGNQETQYF.

CDR3 residues: CASTPWSYNEQFF. Here the CDR3 DNA reads TGTGCCAGCACTCCCTGGAGTTACAATGAGCAGTTCTTC. The J gene is TRBJ2-1, the V gene TRBV25-1; no definite D call. The CDR3 runs 13 residues. V shed 7 bases and J shed 4 bases, with 11 bases lying between them. CDR1 and CDR2 from the germline V gene are MGHDK and SYGVNS.

V gene TRBV13 combines with J gene TRBJ1-1; D uncertain. Trimming left V 1 base short and J 2 bases short, with 14 bases between. The CDR3 totals 16 residues. Germline loops: CDR1 PRHDT, CDR2 FYEKMQ (reference sequence). The CDR3 coding sequence is TGTGCCAGCAGCTTAGTGGCATCGACCACTAACACTGAAGCTTTCTTT. Translated, it gives CASSLVASTTNTEAFF.

The CDR3 DNA is TGTGCCAGCAGCTTATCCGGGAGTCTCTACGAGCAGTACTTC. It encodes CASSLSGSLYEQYF. The chain uses TRBV7-2 and TRBJ2-7; possibly TRBD2 for D (6 bases). V shed 2 bases and J shed 3 bases, with 11 bases lying between them. The CDR3 consists of 14 residues. CDR1 is SGHTA, CDR2 FQGNSA, per germline. The complete variable domain, with remaining parts taken from reference TRBV7-2 and TRBJ2-7, reads GAGVSQSPSNKVTEKGKDVELRCDPISGHTALYWYRQSLGQGLEFLIYFQGNSAPDKSGLPSDRFSAERTGGSVSTLTIQRTQQEDSAVYLCASSLSGSLYEQYFGPGTRLTVT.